One sample yielded the 23 T cell receptor beta chains listed below, sequenced in a study of graft-versus-host responses after intestinal transplantation. Antigens for these TCRs are unknown. The table came from immunoSEQ multiplex PCR; TCRdb's copy has only in-frame clones and leaves some out. The sample lists about 82,000 clones, approximately 90% seen once, with 0.35% in the top ten. The specimen was unstimulated CD4+ T cells sorted from spleen or lymph node cells, collected before transplant. The receptors originated from a human donor who was the organ donor for an intestinal transplant.

V gene TRBV5-1 combines with J gene TRBJ2-5, with D tentatively TRBD1 (6 bases). The V gene's germline CDR1 is SGHRS and CDR2 YFSETQ. The CDR3 loop spans 15 amino acids. Trimming left V 0 bases short and J 2 bases short, with 11 bases between. For the CDR3, the DNA is TGCGCCAGCAGCTTGGGTCGCAGGGGTCAAGAGACCCAGTACTTC. Amino acids: CASSLGRRGQETQYF.

The chain carries TRBV4-2 and TRBJ2-7; 8 bases line up with TRBD1. In germline, CDR1 is LGHNA, CDR2 YNFKEQ. The V segment lost 4 bases and the J segment 6 bases; nucleotides outside the gene matches: 14. The CDR3 consists of 16 residues. For the CDR3, the DNA is TGTGCCAGCAGCCCCCCCGGGACAGGAAGCGTGGGCGAGCAGTACTTC. Amino acids: CASSPPGTGSVGEQYF.

This chain links TRBV28 with TRBJ2-7; TRBD2 matches at 9 bases. The germline V gene encodes CDR1 MDHEN and CDR2 SYDVKM. The CDR3 runs 17 residues. V lost 3 bases, J lost 7 bases, and 16 bases stayed unmatched. In DNA, the CDR3 is TGTGCCAGCAGTTTTCTGTATAGTAGCGGGAGAGGGGGGGAGCAGTACTTC. It codes for CASSFLYSSGRGGEQYF. The variable domain in full, completed from reference TRBV28 and TRBJ2-7, reads DVKVTQSSRYLVKRTGEKVFLECVQDMDHENMFWYRQDPGLGLRLIYFSYDVKMKEKGDIPEGYSVSREKKERFSLILESASTNQTSMYLCASSFLYSSGRGGEQYFGPGTRLTVT.

V and J are TRBV6-6 and TRBJ2-3; 11 nucleotides agree with TRBD2. The V gene's germline CDR1 is MNHNY and CDR2 SVGAGI (reference sequence). The junction had 7 bases not matched to a gene; V was cut back by 4 bases and J by 4 bases. The CDR3 has 16 residues. DNA for the CDR3: TGTGCCAGCAGTTCCCCTAGCGGGAGGAAGGCAGATACGCAGTATTTT. It specifies CASSSPSGRKADTQYF.

V gene TRBV5-6 combines with J gene TRBJ2-5; D gene ambiguous. V was clipped by 1 base and J by 4 bases, with 14 bases between them. This CDR3 has 15 amino acids. Germline V gene sequence: CDR1 SGHDT, CDR2 YYEEEE. CDR3 residues: CASSLTGFTGETQYF. Here the CDR3 DNA reads TGTGCCAGCAGCTTGACCGGGTTCACGGGAGAGACCCAGTACTTC.

The chain has TRBV28 and TRBJ2-5, with 8 bases that match TRBD2. The germline V gene has CDR1 MDHEN and CDR2 SYDVKM. The junction had 9 bases not matched to a gene; V was cut back by 4 bases and J by 2 bases. The CDR3 runs to 16 residues. CDR3 loop: CASSSGLALPQETQYF. The CDR3 nucleotides read TGTGCCAGCAGTTCCGGACTAGCCCTACCTCAAGAGACCCAGTACTTC.

This chain links TRBV15 with TRBJ1-1; a weak D match, TRBD1 (6 bases). The CDR3 runs 14 residues. Germline CDR1 and CDR2: LNHNV and YYDKDF (reference sequence). Trimming pared 2 bases from V and 8 bases from J, leaving 15 bases between. This CDR3 is CATSRTTGLSEAFF. The CDR3 DNA follows: TGTGCCACCAGCAGAACGACAGGCCTTTCCGAAGCTTTCTTT.

CDR3 sequence: CASSRLAGEQELFF. CDR3 nucleotide sequence: TGTGCCAGCAGCCGGTTGGCAGGGGAGCAAGAACTGTTTTTT. The chain combines TRBV2 with TRBJ1-4; D possibly corresponds to TRBD1 (6 bases). Trimming took 6 bases from V and 12 from J, leaving 20 bases between them. Germline values: CDR1 SNHLY, CDR2 FYNNEI. The CDR3 spans 14 residues.

The V gene is TRBV19, the J gene TRBJ1-6; tentatively, D is TRBD1 (6 bases). V lost 5 bases, J lost 7 bases, and 9 bases lay in between. This CDR3 has 13 amino acids. Germline lookup yields CDR1 LNHDA and CDR2 SQIVND (reference sequence). The CDR3: CASSAQGNSPLHF. In DNA, the CDR3 is TGTGCCAGTAGTGCACAGGGAAATTCACCCCTCCACTTT.

The CDR3 loop is CASSSRTAAQETQYF. DNA of the CDR3: TGCGCCAGCAGCAGCCGGACAGCGGCCCAAGAGACCCAGTACTTC. This chain joins TRBV5-1 and TRBJ2-5, with a tentative D call TRBD1 (6 bases). This CDR3 has 15 residues. Germline CDR1 SGHRS, CDR2 YFSETQ. Trimming took off 4 bases at V and 1 base at J, with 14 bases between the two ends.

The chain links TRBV4-2 to TRBJ2-1; 9 positions match TRBD2. CDR3 length: 18 residues. The V gene's germline CDR1 is LGHNA and CDR2 YNFKEQ. V was pared by 2 bases and J by 3 bases, with 11 bases of the junction left unmatched. CDR3 in DNA: TGTGCCAGCAGCCAATACGGGACCTTAGCGGGAGACTACAATGAGCAGTTCTTC. This gives the protein CASSQYGTLAGDYNEQFF.

The gene calls are TRBV7-8 and TRBJ2-7; maybe TRBD2 (6 bases). CDR1 is SGHVS and CDR2 is FQNEAQ in the germline V gene. V was cut by 8 bases and J by 3 bases, with 14 bases left in between. This CDR3 is 13 amino acids long. The CDR3 is CASGGTGRYEQYF. The DNA for the CDR3 is TGTGCCAGCGGCGGGACTGGCCGCTACGAGCAGTACTTC.

This chain connects TRBV28 to TRBJ1-3, with no clear D. Per the germline V gene, CDR1 is MDHEN and CDR2 is SYDVKM. This CDR3 region has 16 residues. Between the trimmed V and J ends, which lost 3 bases and 2 bases, there was a span of 14 bases. The chain's CDR3 is CASSFARPRTGNTIYF. The CDR3 DNA follows: TGTGCCAGCAGTTTTGCCCGCCCCAGGACTGGAAACACCATATATTTT.

The rearrangement uses TRBV19 and TRBJ1-5, with 8 bases identical to TRBD1. Germline CDR1 and CDR2: LNHDA and SQIVND (reference sequence). V lost 5 bases, J lost 1 base, and 4 bases stayed unmatched. The CDR3 spans 15 residues. The CDR3 loop is CASSSQGGSNQPQHF. Here the CDR3 DNA reads TGTGCCAGTAGTTCACAGGGGGGCAGCAATCAGCCCCAGCATTTT.

V gene TRBV6-1 combines with J gene TRBJ1-1; D is possibly TRBD1 (6 bases). The CDR3 spans 15 residues. V lost 6 bases to trimming and J lost 5 bases, with 19 bases between them. The V gene's germline CDR1 is MNHNS and CDR2 SASEGT. CDR3 DNA: TGTGCCAGCAGCCCCAAAGGGACAACGGGGACTGAAGCTTTCTTT. It encodes CASSPKGTTGTEAFF.

This clone was found once. The CDR3 spells CASSTRQGWDSGELFF. The CDR3 DNA reads TGCGCCAGCAGCACCCGACAGGGTTGGGACAGCGGGGAGCTGTTTTTT. This chain uses TRBV5-1 with TRBJ2-2; 7 bases align to TRBD1. V shed 4 bases and J 7 bases; nucleotides not matched to a gene: 13. Germline V gene data show CDR1 as SGHRS and CDR2 as YFSETQ. The CDR3 contains 16 residues.

The chain links TRBV30 to TRBJ2-7, with D possibly being TRBD1 (6 bases). CDR1 is GTSNPN and CDR2 is SVGIG in the germline V gene (reference sequence). The CDR3 is 13 amino acids. The V and J ends lost 2 bases and 0 bases respectively, with 8 bases between them. CDR3 bases: TGTGCCTGGAGTTGGACAGACTCCTACGAGCAGTACTTC. As protein: CAWSWTDSYEQYF. Variable domain in full (rest from reference TRBV30 and TRBJ2-7): SQTIHQWPATLVQPVGSPLSLECTVEGTSNPNLYWYRQAAGRGLQLLFYSVGIGQISSEVPQNLSASRPQDRQFILSSKKLLLSDSGFYLCAWSWTDSYEQYFGPGTRLTVT.

This CDR3 is CASSYGRGVAYNEQFF. The CDR3 nucleotides read TGTGCCAGCAGTTACGGGCGGGGGGTGGCCTACAATGAGCAGTTCTTC. V gene TRBV6-5 combines with J gene TRBJ2-1, with 8 bases matching TRBD2. CDR1 is MNHEY and CDR2 is SVGAGI in the germline V gene. This CDR3 region has 16 residues. The V gene end was trimmed by 2 bases and the J gene end by 2 bases; junction bases not matched to a gene: 5.

The chain joins TRBV5-4 to TRBJ1-1; 9 bases map to TRBD1. Germline V gene data show CDR1 as SGHNT and CDR2 as YYREEE (reference sequence). CDR3 length: 12 residues. V dropped 5 bases and J dropped 11; count of bases not matched to a gene: 7. The CDR3 region is CASSSVGQGAFF. In nucleotides, the CDR3 is TGTGCCAGCAGTTCGGTGGGACAGGGTGCTTTCTTT.

The chain carries TRBV2 and TRBJ2-1; 8 positions match TRBD2. V gave up 7 bases and J gave up 7 bases; unmatched junction bases: 15. From germline, CDR1 is SNHLY and CDR2 FYNNEI. This CDR3 comprises 16 residues. The CDR3 nucleotides are TGTGCCAGCATCGCGGGGGGTAGGGTATCCTTGAATGAGCAGTTCTTC. Residues: CASIAGGRVSLNEQFF. The full variable domain, completed using reference TRBV2 and TRBJ2-1, is EPEVTQTPSHQVTQMGQEVILRCVPISNHLYFYWYRQILGQKVEFLVSFYNNEISEKSEIFDDQFSVERPDGSNFTLKIRSTKLEDSAMYFCASIAGGRVSLNEQFFGPGTRLTVL.

V usage is TRBV10-3 and J usage is TRBJ2-3; 9 bases fit TRBD1. Germline V gene sequence: CDR1 ENHRY, CDR2 SYGVKD. The CDR3 sequence is 15 residues long. The V gene end was trimmed by 6 bases and the J gene end by 8 bases; junction bases not matched to a gene: 12. This CDR3 is CAIRTGTGLRATQYF. Written as DNA, the CDR3 is TGTGCCATCAGAACCGGGACAGGGTTAAGAGCTACGCAGTATTTT.

This sequence joins TRBV25-1 and TRBJ1-2; 7 positions agree with TRBD1. The germline V gene encodes CDR1 MGHDK and CDR2 SYGVNS. This CDR3 is built from 15 residues. With 4 bases clipped from V and 7 bases from J, the junction kept 12 bases outside the gene matches. CDR3 region: CASSGPGQMFGGYTF. The CDR3 region has the DNA TGTGCCAGCAGTGGACCGGGACAGATGTTCGGTGGCTACACCTTC.

The chain is built from TRBV5-1 and TRBJ1-2; D is unresolved. Between the trimmed V and J ends, which lost 2 bases and 4 bases, there was a span of 9 bases. Germline-derived CDR1 and CDR2 are SGHRS and YFSETQ. This CDR3 is 13 amino acids long. The CDR3 DNA reads as TGCGCCAGCAGCTTTTCAGGTCCCTATGGCTACACCTTC. This encodes CASSFSGPYGYTF.